This TCR beta chain is drawn from a study of PD-L1 blockade in urothelial cancer (dated by TCRdb to the late 2010s). General notes on the study: Therapy was started in the mid-2010s for all patients, and atezolizumab 1,200 mg was administered intravenously every 3 weeks. Pretreatment blood TCR-seq was available for around 29 patients, at least one posttreatment blood collection was obtained for around 25 patients, and tumor TCR-seq was available for around 25 patients. Whole exome sequencing and RNA sequencing of pretreatment tumors were performed alongside TCR sequencing in the same patients. An ECOG performance status of 0 or 1 was recorded for the patients, and 0 to 3 prior chemotherapy regimens had been received by the patients. TCR sequencing covered pretreatment tumor samples and matched, serially collected peripheral blood taken before and after atezolizumab treatment. Durable clinical benefit was defined as a progression-free survival longer than 6 months, and TCR features were additionally tested against progression-free survival and overall survival. Blood samples were analyzed 3 weeks after the start of treatment (second dose) and 6 weeks after the start of treatment. An exploratory multi-omic analysis was conducted of the somatic, immune and clinical correlates of response to PD-L1 blockade with atezolizumab in urothelial cancer. Blood samples gave a median of roughly 150,000 T cells and under 85,000 unique TCRs, with a median clonality of about 0.078. About 90% of the roughly 29 patients were identified as males with urothelial cancer of bladder origin, and a prior smoking history was reported by 18 of 29 patients. Durable clinical benefit was achieved by nine patients and was not achieved by 20 patients. The study at large found these results: Patients with durable benefit showed greater expansion of tumor-associated TCR clones in peripheral blood 3 weeks after starting treatment (n ≈ 21, p = 0.022). Because the sample size was small (n ≈ 30) and many of the analyses were exploratory, the results are meant to be hypothesis-generating. A pretreatment peripheral blood TCR clonality below the median was linked to improved progression-free and overall survival.

A total of 25 to 30 patients with locally advanced or metastatic urothelial carcinoma, treated at Memorial Sloan Kettering on a trial protocol, made up the cohort. Peripheral blood mononuclear cells were collected pretreatment and during treatment, at between 1 and 8 total time points per patient. The Qiagen DNeasy Blood extraction kit was used to purify genomic DNA from total PBMCs and from tumor samples. PBMCs were collected pretreatment and during treatment, and were isolated and stored as previously described. The germline V and J ends show losses of 3 bases and 13 bases respectively, and no gene match explains 15 bases of the junction. The germline V gene sets CDR1 to MNHEY and CDR2 to SVGAGI. The CDR3 contains 14 residues, cysteine and phenylalanine counted. Just CDR3 DNA is preserved here, 42 bases in frame from base 1. This clone was picked up one time. No cognate antigen has been identified for it. It has no much larger one-base neighbor in the sample; base qualities were not kept.

Synthetic TCR analog templates were spiked into each PCR to estimate absolute template abundance from read counts. The immunoSEQ assay used bias-controlled V and J gene primers to amplify TCRbeta CDR3 regions from genomic DNA. Rearranged TCRbeta segments were sequenced at approximately 20X coverage. The authors processed their data as follows. Sequencing errors were corrected by clustering, and CDR3s were annotated against IMGT so that V, D and J genes could be assigned. Out-of-frame and stop-codon sequences were excluded, and only productive TCRbeta rearrangements were used in downstream analyses. To compute clonality, Shannon entropy was normalized by the log of the number of unique productive sequences and then subtracted from one. Clones differing between time points or between blood and tumor were identified using Fisher's exact test with Benjamini-Hochberg correction, with an adjusted p below 0.01 applied as the threshold. TCRdb retrieved this table from immuneACCESS and kept in-frame rearrangements only. Not all clones are present; in checked studies, unresolved V genes account for under half, and no reason is known for the remainder. That table gives V, J and clone size, and the DNA gave D and trimming. The sample contains just under 45,000 clones, 88% of them found a single time. The ten largest clones add up to roughly 15% of the sample.

This clonotype was obtained from a woman aged 55-69 years with urothelial cancer. Sequences were derived from PBMCs, sampled around atezolizumab (anti-PD-L1) treatment. In this chain, TRBV6-5 is recombined with TRBJ2-7; the junction holds 7 bases that match TRBD1. CDR3 reads: CASSYFRPGQTLYF. DNA sequence: TGTGCCAGCAGTTATTTTCGACCGGGACAGACTCTCTACTTC.